A selection of T cell receptor beta chains follows, all from one sample in a study of cytomegalovirus exposure and HLA in healthy donors. Assay used: immunoSEQ multiplex PCR; TCRdb lists only in-frame clones, some missing. The data contain 150,000 to 200,000 clones, about 72% of them singletons. Sequenced: PBMCs. These receptors all stem from a girl aged 10 to 17 in good health and CMV-seronegative. The CDR3 runs from the conserved cysteine through the conserved F or W. The order of the fields is J gene, V gene, clone size, D gene, CDR3 protein, CDR3 DNA. A D gene is named only where the DNA matches it firmly. The size of a clone is reported for some rows only, either as once, few or many, or as a class for expanded clones.

>TRBJ1-5|TRBV21-1|.|.
CASSKSRRRGQPQHF
TGTGCCAGCAGCAAAAGTAGGCGCAGGGGGCAGCCCCAGCATTTT
>TRBJ1-5|TRBV6-5|few|TRBD1
CASSWDRGGQPQHF
TGTGCCAGCAGTTGGGACAGGGGAGGTCAGCCCCAGCATTTT
>TRBJ1-5|TRBV6-1|.|.
CASSEVLGDQPQHF
TGTGCCAGCAGTGAAGTTCTCGGGGATCAGCCCCAGCATTTT
>TRBJ1-3|TRBV5-1|.|TRBD1
CASSWGQGLSGNTIYF
TGCGCCAGCAGCTGGGGACAGGGACTTTCTGGAAACACCATATATTTT
>TRBJ2-3|TRBV7-3|.|.
CASSRTLVSTDTQYF
TGTGCCAGCAGCAGGACACTTGTTAGCACAGATACGCAGTATTTT
>TRBJ2-5|TRBV7-7|.|TRBD2
CASSLLAGFQETQYF
TGTGCCAGCAGCTTACTAGCGGGGTTCCAAGAGACCCAGTACTTC
>TRBJ1-1|TRBV5-1|few|.
CASSLIGNTEAFF
TGCGCCAGCAGCTTGATCGGGAACACTGAAGCTTTCTTT
>TRBJ2-7|TRBV7-9|.|TRBD1
CASSLARGPSDEQYF
TGTGCCAGCAGCTTGGCCAGGGGGCCTTCAGACGAGCAGTACTTC
>TRBJ2-7|TRBV7-8|.|.
CASSSIPNEQYF
TGTGCCAGCAGCTCGATCCCTAACGAGCAGTACTTC
>TRBJ1-5|TRBV21-1|.|.
CASSKREQAGGMQPQHF
TGTGCCAGCAGCAAACGGGAGCAGGCGGGGGGAATGCAGCCCCAGCATTTT
>TRBJ2-7|TRBV14|.|TRBD2
CASSDQPGLRGHEQYF
TGTGCCAGCAGCGATCAACCGGGACTAAGAGGGCACGAGCAGTACTTC
>TRBJ2-7|TRBV5-1|.|TRBD1
CASMTGNTYEQYF
TGCGCCAGTATGACAGGGAATACCTACGAGCAGTACTTC
>TRBJ2-1|TRBV6-1|.|.
CASSEVYWLEFF
TGTGCCAGCAGTGAAGTATACTGGTTGGAGTTCTTC
>TRBJ2-1|TRBV25-1|.|.
CASTLGGDIEQFF
TGTGCCAGCACCTTAGGCGGGGATATCGAGCAGTTCTTC
>TRBJ1-2|TRBV6-5|.|.
CASSYIGGGGYTF
TGTGCCAGCAGTTACATAGGGGGAGGGGGCTACACCTTC
>TRBJ2-7|TRBV19|.|TRBD1
CASRGQASYEQYF
TGTGCCAGTAGAGGACAGGCCTCCTACGAGCAGTACTTC
>TRBJ2-5|TRBV9|.|.
CASSVVTDQETQYF
TGTGCCAGCAGCGTAGTTACGGACCAAGAGACCCAGTACTTC
>TRBJ2-1|TRBV7-2|.|.
CASSLTGSYNEQFF
TGTGCCAGCAGCTTAACAGGCTCCTACAATGAGCAGTTCTTC
>TRBJ1-1|TRBV29-1|.|TRBD1
CSVAGTGNSGEAFF
TGCAGCGTTGCCGGGACAGGGAACAGCGGTGAAGCTTTCTTT
>TRBJ2-7|TRBV18|.|TRBD1
CASSLGTAGEQYF
TGTGCCAGCTCACTAGGGACAGCCGGCGAGCAGTACTTC
>TRBJ1-6|TRBV18|.|.
CASSPTKVWFNSPLHF
TGTGCCAGCTCGCCTACTAAAGTCTGGTTTAATTCACCCCTCCACTTT
>TRBJ1-5|TRBV19|.|.
CASSTGYSLRDNQPQHF
TGTGCCAGTAGTACTGGGTATAGTCTCCGGGACAATCAGCCCCAGCATTTT
>TRBJ2-2|TRBV5-1|.|.
CASSFSMTVNTGELFF
TGCGCCAGCAGCTTTAGTATGACAGTGAACACCGGGGAGCTGTTTTTT
>TRBJ2-2|TRBV5-1|.|TRBD2
CASSPDTGLAGAGELFF
TGCGCCAGCAGCCCCGACACGGGACTAGCGGGGGCCGGGGAGCTGTTTTTT
>TRBJ1-2|TRBV7-8|.|TRBD1
CASSPRRTGHNYGYTF
TGTGCCAGCAGCCCCAGGAGGACAGGGCACAACTATGGCTACACCTTC
>TRBJ1-1|TRBV10-3|.|TRBD1
CAISESRGRMKSTEAFF
TGTGCCATCAGTGAGTCGAGGGGGCGCATGAAGAGCACTGAAGCTTTCTTT
>TRBJ1-1|TRBV19|.|TRBD1
CASSTRQGSTEAFF
TGTGCCAGTAGTACCCGACAGGGTAGCACTGAAGCTTTCTTT
>TRBJ1-6|TRBV5-1|.|.
CASSLSQNNSPLHF
TGCGCCAGCAGCTTGTCCCAGAATAATTCACCCCTCCACTTT
>TRBJ2-1|TRBV6-5|.|TRBD2
CASSYSNRGGLYEQFF
TGTGCCAGCAGTTACTCGAACCGGGGGGGTCTCTATGAGCAGTTCTTC
>TRBJ2-1|TRBV18|.|TRBD1
CASSPPWDRGVEQFF
TGTGCCAGCTCACCACCCTGGGACAGGGGGGTTGAGCAGTTCTTC
>TRBJ1-5|TRBV15|few|.
CATSSKTDQPQHF
TGTGCCACCAGCAGCAAGACAGATCAGCCCCAGCATTTT
>TRBJ1-1|TRBV19|.|.
CARQKPLCRIEAFF
TGTGCCAGACAAAAACCGTTGTGCCGTATTGAAGCTTTCTTT
>TRBJ2-3|TRBV2|few|.
CASSGGLSTDTQYF
TGTGCCAGCAGTGGGGGACTTAGCACAGATACGCAGTATTTT
>TRBJ2-1|TRBV7-9|.|TRBD2
CASTAETSGGWEFF
TGTGCCAGCACCGCGGAGACTAGCGGGGGGTGGGAGTTCTTC
>TRBJ1-4|TRBV7-6|.|.
CASGGASRKLFF
TGTGCCAGCGGGGGGGCATCAAGAAAACTGTTTTTT
>TRBJ1-5|TRBV6-1|.|.
CASSEIRVASNQPQHF
TGTGCCAGCAGTGAAATTAGAGTTGCAAGCAATCAGCCCCAGCATTTT
>TRBJ2-1|TRBV15|.|.
CATSKGPGENNEQFF
TGTGCCACCAGCAAAGGGCCAGGGGAGAACAATGAGCAGTTCTTC
>TRBJ2-3|TRBV5-1|once|TRBD2
CASSSSGLVTDTQYF
TGCGCCAGCAGCTCCTCGGGACTAGTGACAGATACGCAGTATTTT
>TRBJ1-5|TRBV7-9|few|.
CASSLGQNQPQHF
TGTGCCAGCAGCTTAGGTCAGAATCAGCCCCAGCATTTT
>TRBJ1-5|TRBV10-3|.|.
CAIKGDQPQHF
TGTGCCATCAAGGGGGATCAGCCCCAGCATTTT
>TRBJ2-7|TRBV5-1|.|.
CASSLVGVTYEQYF
TGCGCCAGCAGCTTGGTCGGGGTTACCTACGAGCAGTACTTC
>TRBJ2-7|TRBV27|.|TRBD1
CASSMLSGTGVEQYF
TGTGCCAGCAGTATGCTATCCGGGACAGGGGTTGAGCAGTACTTC
>TRBJ2-7|TRBV5-5|few|TRBD1
CASSLDPGQGSYEQYF
TGTGCCAGCAGCTTGGACCCGGGACAGGGGTCCTACGAGCAGTACTTC
>TRBJ1-4|TRBV2|.|.
CASSASVGLFF
TGTGCCAGCAGTGCATCGGTGGGCCTGTTTTTT
>TRBJ1-3|TRBV6-1|.|TRBD1
CASSRDRGLDTIYF
TGTGCCAGCAGCCGCGACAGGGGGCTAGACACCATATATTTT
>TRBJ1-1|TRBV6-6|.|.
CASSYSTRSEAFF
TGTGCCAGCAGTTACTCTACCCGGAGTGAAGCTTTCTTT
>TRBJ1-5|TRBV25-1|.|.
CASSEDSYSNQPQHF
TGTGCCAGCAGTGAGGACAGTTATAGCAATCAGCCCCAGCATTTT
>TRBJ2-3|TRBV12-5|.|TRBD2
CASGERGGSTDTQYF
TGTGCTAGTGGTGAGCGGGGGGGTAGCACAGATACGCAGTATTTT
>TRBJ1-5|TRBV13|.|.
CASSSGQHNQPQHF
TGTGCCAGCAGCTCTGGACAGCACAATCAGCCCCAGCATTTT
>TRBJ1-1|TRBV7-3|.|.
CASSEQGGDPTEAFF
TGTGCCAGCAGCGAACAGGGAGGGGATCCCACTGAAGCTTTCTTT
>TRBJ1-5|TRBV7-2|once|.
CASSFNNQPQHF
TGTGCCAGCAGCTTTAACAATCAGCCCCAGCATTTT
>TRBJ2-7|TRBV6-6|.|.
CASSYSMTESRPEQYF
TGTGCCAGCAGTTACTCGATGACAGAATCCCGACCCGAGCAGTACTTC
>TRBJ2-7|TRBV4-2|.|TRBD2
CASSQAFGGADEQYF
TGTGCCAGCAGCCAAGCCTTCGGGGGGGCGGACGAGCAGTACTTC
>TRBJ1-5|TRBV19|.|.
CASSISWRQPQHF
TGTGCCAGTAGTATATCCTGGCGGCAGCCCCAGCATTTT
>TRBJ1-6|TRBV6-1|.|TRBD1
CASGTGDSPLHF
TGTGCCAGTGGGACAGGAGATTCACCCCTCCACTTT
>TRBJ2-2|TRBV19|.|.
CASSTGAAGTGELFF
TGTGCCAGTAGTACTGGGGCGGCAGGGACCGGGGAGCTGTTTTTT
>TRBJ2-1|TRBV19|.|TRBD2
CASSILTSPNEQFF
TGTGCCAGTAGTATTTTGACTAGCCCCAATGAGCAGTTCTTC
>TRBJ1-4|TRBV5-1|.|.
CASSLGPTGTNEKLFF
TGCGCCAGCAGCTTGGGCCCGACGGGGACTAATGAAAAACTGTTTTTT
>TRBJ2-2|TRBV5-6|.|.
CAITGEAGELFF
TGTGCCATCACAGGGGAGGCCGGGGAGCTGTTTTTT
>TRBJ2-5|TRBV4-2|.|TRBD1
CASSQGQGRLGETQYF
TGTGCCAGCAGCCAAGGACAGGGAAGATTGGGAGAGACCCAGTACTTC